A selection of T cell receptor beta chains follows, all from one sample in a study of T cell responses to AZD1222 COVID-19 vaccine. Profiled with immunoSEQ multiplex PCR; TCRdb holds only in-frame clones, not every one. Of roughly 150,000 clones in the sample, 70% to 90% are singletons; the top ten hold 8%. The starting material was peripheral blood, obtained on day 0 of AZD1222 vaccination. The receptors stem from an adult in good health. CDR3s leave out the opening cysteine and the closing phenylalanine or tryptophan. Fields, in order: J gene, CDR3 length, V gene, CDR3 protein.

TRBJ2-4,16,TRBV11-1,ASSLAIIAEAAKNIQY
TRBJ1-1,11,TRBV18,ASSPERLQEAF
TRBJ1-4,13,TRBV5-4,ASSLSGPTNEKLF
TRBJ2-1,13,TRBV11-2,ASSYRGLPYNEQF
TRBJ2-7,14,TRBV5-1,ASSLGGTGGNREQY
TRBJ1-4,11,TRBV4-1,ASSLQRNEKLF
TRBJ1-1,11,TRBV6-4,ASNRGLGTEAF
TRBJ2-3,13,TRBV4-2,ASSQDQGSTDTQY
TRBJ1-1,13,TRBV6-5,ASTEGQGMNTEAF
TRBJ1-1,11,TRBV27,ASSFSVNTEAF
TRBJ2-6,15,TRBV28,ASTIPGGSSGANVLT
TRBJ2-5,12,TRBV9,ASSVSGGQETQY
TRBJ2-2,10,TRBV5-6,ASSFDRGELF
TRBJ1-5,10,TRBV28,ASSLIEQPQH
TRBJ1-1,11,TRBV30,AWDRGLDTEAF
TRBJ2-5,11,TRBV3-1/TRBV3-2,ASSPGPEETQY
TRBJ1-2,15,TRBV5-1,ASSLSGGSESRYGYT
TRBJ2-6,14,TRBV5-1,ASSQYRGSGANVLT
TRBJ1-3,12,TRBV19,ASSIPVSGNTIY
TRBJ2-7,17,TRBV19,ASRGRGTSGSKTPYEQY
TRBJ2-2,15,TRBV10-2,ASRRGGILGPTGELF
TRBJ1-4,10,TRBV27,ASSPPGRALF
TRBJ1-6,14,TRBV5-1,ASSLEVIGARSPLH
TRBJ2-7,13,TRBV7-9,ASSGQGENSYEQY
TRBJ2-1,14,TRBV5-6,ASILGETGSYNEQF
TRBJ2-7,9,TRBV7-2,ASSISYEQY
TRBJ2-1,14,TRBV19,ASSALDREYYNEQF
TRBJ1-2,12,TRBV5-6,ASSLIGRPGGYT
TRBJ1-2,11,TRBV19,ASSIRDLGGYT
TRBJ1-2,11,TRBV12-3/TRBV12-4,ASSPGEVYGYT
TRBJ2-7,12,TRBV5-1,ASSLTSGFGEQY
TRBJ2-2,13,TRBV9,ASSVAPGGTGELF
TRBJ1-1,11,TRBV28,ASSSGMNTEAF
TRBJ1-4,12,TRBV19,ASSKGRNNEKLF
TRBJ2-3,13,TRBV28,ASSTPGGPGDTQY
TRBJ1-2,12,TRBV18,ASSPPDTRYGYT
TRBJ1-5,13,TRBV6-5,ATETGGLGNQPQH
TRBJ1-4,13,TRBV4-1,ASSQLGGGREKLF
TRBJ1-6,15,TRBV19,ASSQTTTGANNSPLH
TRBJ2-3,11,TRBV6-4,ASSSGSTDTQY
TRBJ1-2,10,TRBV3-1/TRBV3-2,ASTQTGKGYT
TRBJ2-7,13,TRBV5-1,ASSLEGAQYDEQY
TRBJ1-1,14,TRBV11-2,ASSLQGWGTNTEAF
TRBJ2-1,11,TRBV6-4,ASSAYNTYEQF
TRBJ1-6,13,TRBV27,ASSLDNPRNSPLH
TRBJ2-1,15,TRBV2,ASSELTSGSSYNEQF
TRBJ1-1,13,TRBV12-5,ASRWDRGERTEAF
TRBJ1-2,15,TRBV27,ASSLYLGGTNNYGYT
TRBJ2-3,11,TRBV7-6,ASSLVETDTQY
TRBJ2-7,12,TRBV6-5,ASTRDAAYYEQY
TRBJ2-7,14,TRBV5-1,ASSLTTGTGASEQY
TRBJ2-7,13,TRBV4-1,ASSLGGTGTYEQY
TRBJ1-3,13,TRBV5-4,ASSLEVGAGNTIY
TRBJ2-7,13,TRBV3-1/TRBV3-2,ASSQDSSGAYEQY
TRBJ1-5,12,TRBV2,ASSQDRTAQPQH
TRBJ1-6,13,TRBV6-1,ASSDPGQGNSPLH
TRBJ2-1,14,TRBV27,ASRPTSGGGRVEQF
TRBJ1-3,12,TRBV7-9,ASSHRRAGNTIY
TRBJ1-6,11,TRBV11-3,ASSPGGISPLH
TRBJ2-5,11,TRBV7-9,ASSPSLELTQY